The 30 T cell receptor beta chains given below trace back to one sample, sequenced in a study of regulatory and conventional T cells in breast cancer. TCRdb re-derived calls from the PCR reads in MiXCR, one entry per CDR3 protein. Among around 16,000 distinct CDR3 sequences listed, more than 30% were seen once. The sequencing sample was made of conventional T cells from blood. Every receptor here comes from a female donor in good health.

In the case of this clonotype: An end of the junction differs from the germline gene, which may be a read error. J is TRBJ1-1 and V is TRBV20-1; possible D gene TRBD1, 6 bases. This CDR3 region has 15 residues. Germline lookup yields CDR1 DFQATT and CDR2 SNEGSKA (reference sequence). The CDR3 DNA is TGCAGTGCTTACCGGGGGGCCAAGAGCGACACTGAAGCTTCCTTT. Translating it yields CSAYRGAKSDTEASF.

This clonotype was seen a handful of times. The rearrangement joins TRBV3-1 to TRBJ2-7, with 7 positions matching TRBD2. This CDR3 has 15 residues. The trim removed 5 bases at V and 1 base at J, leaving 8 bases unmatched. Germline-derived CDR1 and CDR2 are LGHDT and YNNKEL (reference sequence). The CDR3 DNA is TGTGCCAGCAGCTACCGGGACTACCCTTCCTACGAGCAGTACTTC. Translation: CASSYRDYPSYEQYF.

This clonotype was counted between two and nine times. The gene calls are TRBV4-1 and TRBJ1-5; a possible D gene is TRBD1 (5 bases). Trimming took off 4 bases at V and 4 bases at J, with 11 bases between the two ends. Germline lookup yields CDR1 MGHRA and CDR2 YSYEKL. CDR3 size: 14 residues. For the CDR3, the DNA is TGCGCCAGCAGCCTCGCCGGGGGAAATCAGCCCCAGCATTTT. Its protein product is CASSLAGGNQPQHF.

This clonotype was counted only a few times. The J gene is TRBJ1-6, the V gene TRBV7-2; perhaps TRBD1 as D (6 bases). Trimming removed 6 bases from V and 0 bases from J, with 15 bases in between. Germline V gene sequence: CDR1 SGHTA, CDR2 FQGNSA. CDR3 length: 17 residues. In DNA, the CDR3 is TGTGCCAGCAGGGATAACAGGGAGAGCTCCTATAATTCACCCCTCCACTTT. It yields the protein CASRDNRESSYNSPLHF.

By sample share, this clonotype is medium-sized. V and J are TRBV7-2 and TRBJ2-1; 9 bases match TRBD1. Germline assignment: CDR1 SGHTA and CDR2 FQGNSA. The CDR3 covers 15 residues. The V gene end was trimmed by 4 bases and the J gene end by 9 bases; junction bases not matched to a gene: 10. The CDR3 DNA sequence: TGTGCCAGCAGCTCCCGGACAGGGGAGAAGGGTGAGCAGTTCTTC. Protein product: CASSSRTGEKGEQFF.

The chain joins TRBV12-5 to TRBJ1-1; the match to TRBD1 covers 12 bases. Looked up from germline, CDR1 is LGHNT and CDR2 is FRNRAP. This CDR3 comprises 20 residues. The V and J ends lost 1 base and 4 bases, in that order; junction bases with no gene match: 16. This CDR3 reads CASGLATQGGQGAQGTEAFF. The DNA of the CDR3 is TGTGCTAGTGGTTTGGCCACCCAGGGGGGACAGGGGGCGCAAGGCACTGAAGCTTTCTTT.

The J gene is TRBJ1-5, the V gene TRBV12-3 or TRBV12-4, with D perhaps TRBD1 (5 bases). Trimming removed 4 bases at V and 6 bases at J, with 7 bases between. The CDR3 length is 12 residues. The CDR3 loop reads CASSSGPQPQHF. For the CDR3, the DNA is TGTGCCAGCAGTTCGGGGCCTCAGCCCCAGCATTTT.

About this clonotype itself: A read error is likely, as this CDR3 ends without the conserved phenylalanine or tryptophan. The chain joins TRBV30 to TRBJ1-6, with 8 nucleotides matching TRBD1. V lost 4 bases, J lost 10 bases, and 0 bases stayed unmatched. Germline assignment: CDR1 GTSNPN and CDR2 SVGIG (reference sequence). This CDR3 is 11 amino acids long. The CDR3 protein is CAWTGGSPLHL. CDR3 nucleotides: TGTGCCTGGACAGGGGGCTCACCCCTCCACCTT.

The chain joins TRBV4-3 to TRBJ2-7; the D call may be TRBD1 or TRBD2 (5 bases each). CDR1 is LGHNA and CDR2 is YSLEER in the germline V gene. The CDR3 loop spans 15 amino acids. Trimming removed 1 base at V and 2 bases at J, with 12 bases between. The CDR3: CASSQVLGTPYEQYF. The CDR3 DNA sequence: TGCGCCAGCAGCCAAGTCCTAGGGACCCCCTACGAGCAGTACTTC.

This chain links TRBV27 with TRBJ1-1; weak D call: TRBD1 (6 bases). The CDR3 sequence is 14 residues long. Trimming pared 5 bases from V and 5 bases from J, leaving 15 bases between. Looked up from germline, CDR1 is MNHEY and CDR2 is SMNVEV (reference sequence). This CDR3 is CASSEYRVGTEAFF. The CDR3 DNA follows: TGTGCCAGCAGTGAGTACAGGGTAGGGACTGAAGCTTTCTTT.

Notes on this clonotype: The junction differs from germline at one of its ends, possibly a read error. The CDR3 region is CASGQRTPTEAFF. The CDR3 DNA reads TGTGCCAGCGGCCAAAGAACCCCCACTGAGGCTTTCTTT. This rearrangement joins TRBV14 to TRBJ1-1; D remains ambiguous. CDR3 length: 13 amino acids. Germline V gene lookup returns CDR1 SGHDN and CDR2 FVKESK.

V is TRBV12-3 or TRBV12-4 and J is TRBJ1-3; D is unresolved. V gave up 10 bases and J gave up 1 base, with 14 bases separating them. CDR3 length equals 14 residues. CDR3 DNA: TGTGCCACCTGTAGGCCTACTTCTGGAAACACCATATATTTT. It encodes CATCRPTSGNTIYF.

CDR3 DNA sequence: TGTGCCAGCAGCTTAGGTTCGGGCGGGCGCCCCGGTACCTCCTATGGCTACACCTTC. Its protein product is CASSLGSGGRPGTSYGYTF. The chain is built from TRBV7-9 and TRBJ1-2; D unclear. Germline V lookup: CDR1 SEHNR, CDR2 FQNEAQ (reference sequence). V lost 1 base, J lost 4 bases, and 25 bases lay in between. The length of the CDR3 is 19 residues.

With regard to this clonotype: This may arise from a read error, as a much more abundant clone is one base away. The chain couples TRBV20-1 to TRBJ1-4, with 7 bases aligning to TRBD1. Per germline, CDR1 DFQATT and CDR2 SNEGSKA (reference sequence). This CDR3 has 13 amino acids. The CDR3 is CIAHGQAGEKLFF. The DNA for the CDR3 is TGCATTGCCCACGGACAGGCCGGGGAAAAACTGTTTTTT.

This clonotype was recorded a few times. The chain couples TRBV7-2 to TRBJ1-1; D not certain. Germline CDR1 reads SGHTA; CDR2 reads FQGNSA. V gave up 1 base and J gave up 0 bases, with 6 bases separating them. The CDR3 contains 14 residues. CDR3 coding DNA: TGTGCCAGCAGCTTAGGGGCGATGAACACTGAAGCTTTCTTT. It encodes CASSLGAMNTEAFF.

This clonotype was seen only a few times. The chain has TRBV6-5 and TRBJ2-7; D unclear. The CDR3 sequence is 14 residues long. CDR1 and CDR2 from the germline V gene are MNHEY and SVGAGI. V lost 5 bases and J 5 bases, leaving 16 bases between the germline ends. CDR3 DNA sequence: TGTGCCAGCAGTAAATACCGGCCCGAGAACGAGCAGTACTTC. Translation: CASSKYRPENEQYF.

CDR3 coding DNA: TGCGCCAGCAGCCAAGAAGGGCTAGCGGGGGCCGTGGGGCAGTTCTTC. It is translated as CASSQEGLAGAVGQFF. The J gene is TRBJ2-1, the V gene TRBV4-1; TRBD2 agrees at 10 bases. In germline, CDR1 is MGHRA, CDR2 YSYEKL. V shed 0 bases, J shed 12 bases, and the junction held 11 bases outside the gene matches. This CDR3 is built from 16 residues.

CDR3 in DNA: TGTGCCACGGCGGGGGGGACAGACTACGAGCAGTACTTC. Translating it yields CATAGGTDYEQYF. This chain connects TRBV10-3 to TRBJ2-7; 9 bases align to TRBD2. Trimming took 10 bases from V and 3 from J; bases not matched to a gene: 7. Germline CDR1 reads ENHRY; CDR2 reads SYGVKD. CDR3 length equals 13 residues.

This clonotype was observed once. This CDR3 fails to terminate in the conserved phenylalanine or tryptophan, so it likely reflects a read error. The chain couples TRBV7-2 to TRBJ1-2; D unclear. The CDR3 consists of 14 residues. Germline-derived CDR1 and CDR2 are SGHTA and FQGNSA. The germline V and J ends were trimmed by 5 bases and 0 bases, with 10 bases remaining between them. CDR3 sequence: CASSPTGTNYGYTY. CDR3 DNA sequence: TGTGCCAGCAGCCCTACCGGGACTAACTATGGCTACACCTAC.

By sample share, this clonotype is medium-sized. The chain is built from TRBV7-3 and TRBJ2-3, with 9 bases aligning to TRBD2. There are 15 residues in the CDR3. Germline CDR1 and CDR2: SGHTA and FQGTGA. With V trimmed by 4 bases and J by 4 bases, 6 bases remained unmatched. The DNA of the CDR3 is TGTGCCAGCAGCTCGGGATTAGCGGGGGCAGATACGCAGTATTTT. This codes for CASSSGLAGADTQYF.

By frequency in the sample, this clonotype is medium-sized (0.01 to 0.1%). V and J are TRBV18 and TRBJ1-6; D gene unclear. The CDR3 length is 15 residues. Trimming took off 5 bases at V and 4 bases at J, with 12 bases between the two ends. Germline assignment: CDR1 KGHSH and CDR2 LQKENI. DNA of the CDR3: TGTGCCAGCTCATCCAGAACCGATTATAATTCACCCCTCCACTTT. It translates to CASSSRTDYNSPLHF.

By frequency in the sample, this clonotype is medium-sized. The J gene is TRBJ1-5, the V gene TRBV18, with D maybe TRBD1 (6 bases). Germline V gives CDR1 KGHSH, CDR2 LQKENI. Trimming removed 4 bases at V and 0 bases at J, with 13 bases between. CDR3 length: 16 residues. Here the CDR3 reads CASSLTGTNSNQPQHF. In nucleotides, the CDR3 is TGTGCCAGCTCACTTACCGGGACAAATAGCAATCAGCCCCAGCATTTT.

This clonotype has more than one count but fewer than ten. The chain has TRBV20-1 and TRBJ2-5; D not resolved. Germline-derived CDR1 and CDR2 are DFQATT and SNEGSKA (reference sequence). V was shortened by 1 base and J by 1 base, with 7 bases between the two germline ends. CDR3 length equals 13 residues. CDR3 DNA sequence: TGCAGTGCTAGAGGACCCCGCCAAGAGACCCAGTACTTC. It translates to CSARGPRQETQYF.

This chain links TRBV15 with TRBJ2-1; 9 bases match TRBD2. Germline V CDR1 and CDR2: LNHNV, YYDKDF (reference sequence). The CDR3 length is 15 residues. The J segment lost 6 bases and the V segment lost 5 bases, leaving 8 bases of the junction unmatched. The CDR3 region has the DNA TGTGCCACCAGCCTAGGGACTAGCCCCATCAATGAGCAGTTCTTC. This translates into CATSLGTSPINEQFF.

This clonotype appeared a few times. This chain uses TRBV10-3 with TRBJ2-3; D assignment may be TRBD1 or TRBD2 (6 bases each). The CDR3 extends over 13 amino acids. Deletions cut 11 bases from V and 6 bases from J, with 18 bases between. Germline V gene sequence: CDR1 ENHRY, CDR2 SYGVKD. CDR3 DNA: TGTGCCGTTTCCTTTAGGGGGGCGGATACGCAGTATTTT. Its translation: CAVSFRGADTQYF.

In its sample, this clonotype ranks as medium-sized. The chain combines TRBV7-2 with TRBJ2-5, with 9 bases lining up with TRBD2. J gave up 6 bases and V 6 bases, and 14 bases lay outside the gene matches. Germline V gene sequence: CDR1 SGHTA, CDR2 FQGNSA. The CDR3 is 16 amino acids. CDR3 coding DNA: TGTGCCAGCAGGGAAAGGTCCGGGACTAGCTTTCAGACCCAGTACTTC. It encodes CASRERSGTSFQTQYF. The full variable domain, with the rest looked up from reference TRBV7-2 and TRBJ2-5, is GAGVSQSPSNKVTEKGKDVELRCDPISGHTALYWYRQSLGQGLEFLIYFQGNSAPDKSGLPSDRFSAERTGGSVSTLTIQRTQQEDSAVYLCASRERSGTSFQTQYFGPGTRLLVL.

This clonotype was recorded only once. One end of the junction does not line up with germline, which may come from a read error. The rearrangement links TRBV5-4 to TRBJ2-5; 8 bases fit TRBD1. The CDR3 length is 15 residues. Per germline, CDR1 SGHNT and CDR2 YYREEE (reference sequence). The CDR3 nucleotides read TGCGCCAGCAGCTTGGAGGGACAGGCACAAGAGACCCAGTACTTC. Amino acid sequence: CASSLEGQAQETQYF.

The V and J genes are TRBV6-6 and TRBJ1-2, with no clear D. The length of the CDR3 is 14 residues. Germline loops: CDR1 MNHNY, CDR2 SVGAGI (reference sequence). With 7 bases removed from V and 0 bases from J, the gap between germline ends came to 12 bases. This CDR3 is CASTEAVANYGYTF. The CDR3 nucleotides read TGTGCCAGCACGGAAGCCGTAGCTAACTATGGCTACACCTTC.

The gene calls are TRBV5-6 and TRBJ2-3; the match to TRBD2 covers 12 bases. The CDR3 spans 17 residues. J lost 2 bases, V lost 0 bases, and 4 bases had no gene match. The germline CDR1 and CDR2 sequences are SGHDT and YYEEEE. CDR3 DNA sequence: TGTGCCAGCAGCTTGGGACTAGCGGGGGCATTCACAGATACGCAGTATTTT. Protein sequence: CASSLGLAGAFTDTQYF.

The chain combines TRBV11-2 with TRBJ2-3; D ambiguous. The V end was cut by 2 bases, the J end by 4 bases, with 13 bases between. This CDR3 has 15 residues. Germline V CDR1 and CDR2: SGHAT, FQNNGV. CDR3 DNA sequence: TGTGCCAGCAGCTTAATGGGCAACGTTGCAGATACGCAGTATTTT. It specifies CASSLMGNVADTQYF.